These 24 T cell receptor beta chains originate from one sample sequenced in a study of blood T cell repertoires in COVID-19. Measured with immunoSEQ multiplex PCR; TCRdb has only the in-frame clones, and not every one. The sample includes hundreds of thousands of clones, over 75% seen only once; the top ten take roughly 4.6%. The sequenced sample was peripheral blood. These receptors all stem from a man aged 45-65 years with active or convalescent COVID-19.

The count of this clone is one. The chain links TRBV6-1 to TRBJ1-1; D is possibly TRBD1 (5 bases). The V end lost 2 bases, the J end lost 8 bases, and 15 bases lay between the germline ends. Germline CDR1 reads MNHNS; CDR2 reads SASEGT. The CDR3 has 14 residues. The CDR3 is CASSETAGVSEAFF. The CDR3 DNA reads TGTGCCAGCAGTGAAACGGCGGGGGTTTCGGAAGCTTTCTTT.

The chain uses TRBV19 and TRBJ2-1, with 12 bases identical to TRBD1. The trim removed 5 bases at V and 3 bases at J, leaving 11 bases unmatched. Germline V lookup: CDR1 LNHDA, CDR2 SQIVND (reference sequence). This CDR3 region has 18 residues. In nucleotides, the CDR3 is TGTGCCAGTAGTTCCGGGACAGGGGGCGCCGGGCGCTACAATGAGCAGTTCTTC. Encoded protein: CASSSGTGGAGRYNEQFF.

The rearrangement links TRBV28 to TRBJ1-2; D call uncertain. CDR1 is MDHEN and CDR2 is SYDVKM in the germline V gene. The ends were cut back, 5 bases at V and 7 bases at J, with 14 bases in the middle. The CDR3 runs to 13 residues. CDR3 amino acids: CASSPLPGSGYTF. As DNA, the CDR3 is TGTGCCAGCAGTCCACTCCCGGGGAGTGGCTACACCTTC.

The rearrangement links TRBV28 to TRBJ1-1; D gene unclear. The CDR3 has 13 amino acids. CDR1 and CDR2 (germline): MDHEN, SYDVKM. V was cut by 7 bases and J by 1 base, with 10 bases left in between. The CDR3 nucleotides are TGTGCCAGCACCCTCCACTCGAACACTGAAGCTTTCTTT. This gives the protein CASTLHSNTEAFF.

V and J are TRBV4-1 and TRBJ2-5, with D possibly TRBD1 on 6 matching bases. The germline V gene has CDR1 MGHRA and CDR2 YSYEKL. Deletions cut 5 bases from V and 1 base from J, with 14 bases between. There are 15 residues in the CDR3. This CDR3 reads CASSSRDNPQETQYF. Here the CDR3 DNA reads TGCGCCAGCAGCTCCCGGGACAACCCCCAAGAGACCCAGTACTTC.

This sequence joins TRBV7-2 and TRBJ2-1, with a tentative D call TRBD2 (6 bases). Germline V gene sequence: CDR1 SGHTA, CDR2 FQGNSA. There are 18 residues in the CDR3. Trimming stripped 3 bases from V and 0 bases from J, with 18 bases between. In nucleotides, the CDR3 is TGTGCCAGCAGCTTCGCCCTTAGCGGAGAGAGCTCCTACAATGAGCAGTTCTTC. It yields the protein CASSFALSGESSYNEQFF.

The J gene is TRBJ1-2, the V gene TRBV9, with 7 bases identical to TRBD1. This CDR3 is 13 amino acids long. Trimming removed 0 bases from V and 4 bases from J; junction bases left unmatched: 0. CDR1 SGDLS and CDR2 YYNGEE come from the germline V gene. For the CDR3, the DNA is TGTGCCAGCAGCGTAGACAGGGGCTATGGCTACACCTTC. This codes for CASSVDRGYGYTF. Complete variable domain (other parts from reference TRBV9 and TRBJ1-2): DSGVTQTPKHLITATGQRVTLRCSPRSGDLSVYWYQQSLDQGLQFLIQYYNGEERAKGNILERFSAQQFPDLHSELNLSSLELGDSALYFCASSVDRGYGYTFGSGTRLTVV.

The chain has TRBV5-1 and TRBJ2-7; no reliable D call. The V gene lost 0 bases and the J gene lost 3 bases, with 7 bases spanning the gap. This CDR3 contains 13 residues. CDR1 and CDR2 (germline): SGHRS, YFSETQ. CDR3 bases: TGCGCCAGCAGCTTGGGCACTAACTACGAGCAGTACTTC. This encodes CASSLGTNYEQYF.

The J gene is TRBJ1-3, the V gene TRBV18; 7 bases match TRBD1. The CDR3 length is 16 residues. Losses at the gene ends were 4 bases for V and 3 bases for J; bases not matched to a gene: 9. In germline, CDR1 is KGHSH, CDR2 LQKENI. The CDR3 protein is CASSLRTGSDGNTIYF. The DNA of the CDR3 is TGTGCCAGCTCACTGAGGACAGGATCAGATGGAAACACCATATATTTT.

This chain uses TRBV28 with TRBJ1-2, with no clear D. Trimming left V 5 bases short and J 4 bases short, with 17 bases between. CDR1 MDHEN and CDR2 SYDVKM come from the germline V gene. The CDR3 is 15 residues long. CDR3 sequence (DNA): TGTGCCAGCAGTCCCACCGGACGGGAGGGCTATGGCTACACCTTC. Translated: CASSPTGREGYGYTF.

The chain carries TRBV6-5 and TRBJ1-2; 9 bases are shared with TRBD1. CDR3 length: 14 residues. Germline-derived CDR1 and CDR2 are MNHEY and SVGAGI. V shed 6 bases, J shed 4 bases, and the junction held 6 bases outside the gene matches. The CDR3 bases are TGTGCCAGCAGAACCGGGACAGGGACCTATGGCTACACCTTC. It specifies CASRTGTGTYGYTF.

In its sample, this clone was seen a few times. V gene TRBV3-1 (or the pseudogene TRBV3-2) combines with J gene TRBJ2-7; D unclear. V lost 3 bases, J lost 9 bases, and 9 bases lay in between. Germline V lookup: CDR1 LGHDT, CDR2 YNNKEL (reference sequence). The length of the CDR3 is 11 residues. The CDR3 DNA reads TGTGCCAGCAGCCAGCTAGAACGGCAGTACTTC. Translating gives CASSQLERQYF.

This sequence joins TRBV7-9 and TRBJ1-2; tentative D call: TRBD1 (6 bases). Germline CDR1 SEHNR, CDR2 FQNEAQ (reference sequence). The V end lost 1 base, the J end lost 3 bases, and 12 bases lay between the germline ends. The CDR3 contains 15 residues. CDR3 DNA: TGTGCCAGCAGCTTAGATGGGGGCGTAGACTATGGCTACACCTTC. The encoded protein is CASSLDGGVDYGYTF.

For this clone: The identical CDR3 is also encoded by other nucleotide sequences in the sample. The CDR3 nucleotides read TGCGCCAGCAGCTTGAGCGGGGCCTACAATGAGCAGTTCTTC. Protein product: CASSLSGAYNEQFF. V usage is TRBV5-1 and J usage is TRBJ2-1; 7 bases line up with TRBD2. CDR3 length: 14 residues. Germline V gene sequence: CDR1 SGHRS, CDR2 YFSETQ. V trimming: 1 base; J trimming: 2 bases; junction bases outside the gene matches: 0.

This rearrangement joins TRBV6-5 to TRBJ1-1; D remains unclear. This CDR3 is built from 13 residues. The germline V gene has CDR1 MNHEY and CDR2 SVGAGI. The V gene lost 2 bases and the J gene lost 4 bases, with 8 bases spanning the gap. The CDR3 DNA is TGTGCCAGCAGTTACGGGCAGACCACTGAAGCTTTCTTT. Its protein is CASSYGQTTEAFF.

The chain links TRBV29-1 to TRBJ1-1; no definite D call. The CDR3 spans 13 residues. V lost 5 bases and J 0 bases, leaving 10 bases between the germline ends. From germline, CDR1 is SQVTM and CDR2 ANQGSEA. The DNA of the CDR3 is TGCAGCGTTAAGGAACAGATGAACACTGAAGCTTTCTTT. This translates into CSVKEQMNTEAFF. The full variable domain, with the rest looked up from reference TRBV29-1 and TRBJ1-1, is SAVISQKPSRDICQRGTSLTIQCQVDSQVTMMFWYRQQPGQSLTLIATANQGSEATYESGFVIDKFPISRPNLTFSTLTVSNMSPEDSSIYLCSVKEQMNTEAFFGQGTRLTVV.

A single count supports this clone. The chain employs TRBV15 and TRBJ2-3; D unclear. CDR3 length: 14 amino acids. Germline CDR1 LNHNV, CDR2 YYDKDF (reference sequence). V shed 1 base and J shed 4 bases, with 9 bases lying between them. CDR3 sequence reads: CATSRAPLADTQYF. CDR3 nucleotide sequence: TGTGCCACCAGCAGAGCGCCCCTAGCAGATACGCAGTATTTT.

V usage is TRBV30 and J usage is TRBJ1-1; D remains ambiguous. CDR1 GTSNPN and CDR2 SVGIG come from the germline V gene (reference sequence). This CDR3 has 12 amino acids. Trimming left V 3 bases short and J 6 bases short, with 11 bases between. The CDR3 is CAWSRAGAEAFF. The CDR3 nucleotides read TGTGCCTGGAGCCGCGCTGGAGCTGAAGCTTTCTTT. Drawing the rest from reference TRBV30 and TRBJ1-1, the complete variable domain is SQTIHQWPATLVQPVGSPLSLECTVEGTSNPNLYWYRQAAGRGLQLLFYSVGIGQISSEVPQNLSASRPQDRQFILSSKKLLLSDSGFYLCAWSRAGAEAFFGQGTRLTVV.

The chain employs TRBV9 and TRBJ1-1; perhaps TRBD1 as D (6 bases). This CDR3 spans 16 amino acids. Trimming pared 0 bases from V and 0 bases from J, leaving 12 bases between. Germline V gene data show CDR1 as SGDLS and CDR2 as YYNGEE. In DNA, the CDR3 is TGTGCCAGCAGCGTAGACCAGGGGCGCATGAACACTGAAGCTTTCTTT. Its protein is CASSVDQGRMNTEAFF.

The gene calls are TRBV2 and TRBJ1-5; 9 bases line up with TRBD1. Germline V gene data show CDR1 as SNHLY and CDR2 as FYNNEI. V shed 1 base, J shed 4 bases, and the junction held 8 bases outside the gene matches. The length of the CDR3 is 17 residues. This CDR3 reads CASSEGRDREKNQPQHF. CDR3 DNA: TGTGCCAGCAGTGAAGGTCGGGACAGGGAGAAAAATCAGCCCCAGCATTTT. The complete variable domain, with remaining parts taken from reference TRBV2 and TRBJ1-5, reads EPEVTQTPSHQVTQMGQEVILRCVPISNHLYFYWYRQILGQKVEFLVSFYNNEISEKSEIFDDQFSVERPDGSNFTLKIRSTKLEDSAMYFCASSEGRDREKNQPQHFGDGTRLSIL.

This clone was detected only a few times. The chain combines TRBV6-2 or TRBV6-3 with TRBJ1-2; 8 positions agree with TRBD1. This CDR3 contains 15 residues. Germline-derived CDR1 and CDR2 are MNHEY and SVGEGT. The V segment lost 6 bases and the J segment 3 bases; nucleotides outside the gene matches: 9. The CDR3 reads CASSSWDRSYYGYTF. The CDR3 region has the DNA TGTGCCAGCAGCTCTTGGGACAGGTCCTACTATGGCTACACCTTC.

V gene TRBV9 combines with J gene TRBJ2-2; 8 nucleotides line up with TRBD2. The CDR3 spans 15 residues. Germline loops: CDR1 SGDLS, CDR2 YYNGEE. Unmatched junction bases numbered 5, after V lost 0 bases and J lost 7 bases. The CDR3 DNA follows: TGTGCCAGCAGCGTAGAAGCGGGAGTAGGCGGGGAGCTGTTTTTT. It yields the protein CASSVEAGVGGELFF.

The chain uses TRBV28 and TRBJ1-3; TRBD1 might be the D (5 bases). Trimming removed 2 bases at V and 0 bases at J, with 11 bases between. The CDR3 runs 16 residues. Germline V CDR1 and CDR2: MDHEN, SYDVKM. The CDR3 spells CASSLPLGGSGNTIYF. CDR3 DNA: TGTGCCAGCAGTTTACCCCTCGGGGGCTCTGGAAACACCATATATTTT.

The rearrangement links TRBV7-9 to TRBJ2-2; TRBD1 aligns across 8 bases. After removal of 1 base from V and 7 bases from J, the junction contained 17 bases not matched to a gene. The CDR3 sequence is 19 residues long. Germline loops: CDR1 SEHNR, CDR2 FQNEAQ (reference sequence). CDR3 sequence reads: CASSLERFQGAQGLGELFF. CDR3 DNA: TGTGCCAGCAGCTTAGAGCGTTTCCAGGGGGCGCAAGGTCTCGGGGAGCTGTTTTTT.